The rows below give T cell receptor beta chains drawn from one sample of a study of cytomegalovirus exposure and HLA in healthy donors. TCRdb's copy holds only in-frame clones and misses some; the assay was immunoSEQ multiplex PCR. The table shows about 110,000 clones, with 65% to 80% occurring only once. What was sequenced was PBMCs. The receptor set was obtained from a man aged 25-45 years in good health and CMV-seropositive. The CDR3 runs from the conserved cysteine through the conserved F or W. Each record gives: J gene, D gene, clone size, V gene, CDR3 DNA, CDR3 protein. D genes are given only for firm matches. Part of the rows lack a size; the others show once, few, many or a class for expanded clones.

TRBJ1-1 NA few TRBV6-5 TGTGCCAGCACCCAGGACACCATGAACACTGAAGCTTTCTTT CASTQDTMNTEAFF
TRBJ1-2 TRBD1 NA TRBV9 TGTGCCAGCAGCGTAGAACCGACAGGGGTTAACTATGGCTACACCTTC CASSVEPTGVNYGYTF
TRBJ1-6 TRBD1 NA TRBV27 TGTGCCAGCAGTTTTCAGGGGGCAGGTTCACCCCTCCACTTT CASSFQGAGSPLHF
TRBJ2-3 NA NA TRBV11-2 TGTGCCAGCAGCCCGCGACGGGTGGCAGATACGCAGTATTTT CASSPRRVADTQYF
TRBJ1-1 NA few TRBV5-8 TGTGCCAGCAGCTACGGTGTATTAGTATCGGACACTGAAGCTTTCTTT CASSYGVLVSDTEAFF
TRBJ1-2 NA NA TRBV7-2 TGTGCCAGCAGCTTAGGGGTCAGGGGCGGCTATGGCTACACCTTC CASSLGVRGGYGYTF
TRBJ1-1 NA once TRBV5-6 TGTGCCAGCAGCCCAGAGGGAGGGGCAAGTGTCGCTGAAGCTTTCTTT CASSPEGGASVAEAFF
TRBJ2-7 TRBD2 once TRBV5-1 TGCGCCAGCAGCTTCGCTAGCGGGGCTTACGAGCAGTACTTC CASSFASGAYEQYF
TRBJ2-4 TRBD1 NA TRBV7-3 TGTGCCAGCAGCTTCACAGGGGAAAACATTCAGTACTTC CASSFTGENIQYF
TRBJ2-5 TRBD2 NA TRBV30 TGTGCCTGGAGTGTGTCAGCGGGGGGAGAGACCCAGTACTTC CAWSVSAGGETQYF
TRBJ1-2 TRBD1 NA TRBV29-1 TGCAGCGCCTGGACAGGGCACGGCTACACCTTC CSAWTGHGYTF
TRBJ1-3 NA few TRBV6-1 TGTGCCAGCAAAAGGGGGGGCTCTGGAAACACCATATATTTT CASKRGGSGNTIYF
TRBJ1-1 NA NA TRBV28 TGTGCCAGCAGGACTGGGCAGGGGAACACTGAAGCTTTCTTT CASRTGQGNTEAFF
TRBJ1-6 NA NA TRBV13 TGTGCCAGCAGCCGAGAACAGGGTCCACCCCTCCACTTT CASSREQGPPLHF
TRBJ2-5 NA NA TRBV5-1 TGCGCCAGCAGCCAAGATACAGGGCAAGCGCAAGAGACCCAGTACTTC CASSQDTGQAQETQYF
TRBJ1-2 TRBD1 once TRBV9 TGTGCCAGCAGCATAGGACAGGGCCAACTTAACTATGGCTACACCTTC CASSIGQGQLNYGYTF
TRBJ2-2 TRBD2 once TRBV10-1 TGCGCCAGCAGTGAATCCAGCGGGGGGGACACCGGGGAGCTGTTTTTT CASSESSGGDTGELFF
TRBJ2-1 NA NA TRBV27 TGTGCCAGCAGTAAAAGGATCAGGGACAATGAGCAGTTCTTC CASSKRIRDNEQFF
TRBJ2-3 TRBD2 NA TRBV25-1 TGTGCCAGCAGTGCCCTAGCGGGGGACACAGATACGCAGTATTTT CASSALAGDTDTQYF
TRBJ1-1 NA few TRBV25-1 TGTGCCAGCAGTGGAGGGCCGAACACTGAAGCTTTCTTT CASSGGPNTEAFF
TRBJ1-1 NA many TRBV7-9 TGTGCCAGCAGCTTAGATAGCGAGGAAGCTTTCTTT CASSLDSEEAFF
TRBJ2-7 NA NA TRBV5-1 TGCGCCAGCAGCTTCGGGACTCCTGCTTTTGAGCAGTACTTC CASSFGTPAFEQYF
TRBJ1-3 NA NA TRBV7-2 TGTGCCAGCAGCAAAACCGGGGGAAACACCATATATTTT CASSKTGGNTIYF
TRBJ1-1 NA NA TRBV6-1 TGTGCCAGCAGGGGTAGGGTCTTGGAGGCTGAAGCTTTCTTT CASRGRVLEAEAFF
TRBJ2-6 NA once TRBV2 TGTGCCACCCAAGGGAAGGGAGCTGGGGCCAACGTCCTGACTTTC CATQGKGAGANVLTF
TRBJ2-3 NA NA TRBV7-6 TGTGCCAGCAGCTCGATGCTGGGGGGAGATACGCAGTATTTT CASSSMLGGDTQYF
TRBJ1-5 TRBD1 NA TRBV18 TGTGCCAGCTCGCCTGGACTGGGACAGGGCAATCAGCCCCAGCATTTT CASSPGLGQGNQPQHF